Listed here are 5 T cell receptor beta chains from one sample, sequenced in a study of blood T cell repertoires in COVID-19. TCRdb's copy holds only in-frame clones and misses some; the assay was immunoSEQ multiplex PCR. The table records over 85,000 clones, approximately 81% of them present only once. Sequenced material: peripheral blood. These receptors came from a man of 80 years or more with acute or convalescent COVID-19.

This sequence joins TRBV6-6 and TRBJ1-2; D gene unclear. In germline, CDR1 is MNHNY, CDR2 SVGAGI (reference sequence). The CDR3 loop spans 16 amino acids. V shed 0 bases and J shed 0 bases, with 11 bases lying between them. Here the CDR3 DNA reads TGTGCCAGCAGTTACTCGACACCCACCTCTAACTATGGCTACACCTTC. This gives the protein CASSYSTPTSNYGYTF.

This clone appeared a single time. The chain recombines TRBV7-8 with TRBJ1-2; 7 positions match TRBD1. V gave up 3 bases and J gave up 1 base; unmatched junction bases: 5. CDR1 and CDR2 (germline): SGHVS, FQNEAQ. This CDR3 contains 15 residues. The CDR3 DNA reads TGTGCCAGCAGCTTCATGACAGGGATTAACTATGGCTACACCTTC. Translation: CASSFMTGINYGYTF.

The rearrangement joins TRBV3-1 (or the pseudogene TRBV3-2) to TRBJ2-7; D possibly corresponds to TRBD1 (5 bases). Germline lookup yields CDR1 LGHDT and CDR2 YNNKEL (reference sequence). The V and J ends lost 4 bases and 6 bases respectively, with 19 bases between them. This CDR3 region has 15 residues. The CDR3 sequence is CASSPRLGPPLEQYF. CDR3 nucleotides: TGTGCCAGCAGCCCCCGTCTGGGGCCTCCTCTCGAGCAGTACTTC.

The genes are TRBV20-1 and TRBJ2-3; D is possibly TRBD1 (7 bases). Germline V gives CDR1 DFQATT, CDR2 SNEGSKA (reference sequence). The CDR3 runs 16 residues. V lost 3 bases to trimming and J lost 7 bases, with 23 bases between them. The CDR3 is CSASHTQGGLTNTQYF. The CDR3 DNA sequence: TGCAGTGCTAGTCACACCCAGGGGGGCCTCACTAATACGCAGTATTTT.

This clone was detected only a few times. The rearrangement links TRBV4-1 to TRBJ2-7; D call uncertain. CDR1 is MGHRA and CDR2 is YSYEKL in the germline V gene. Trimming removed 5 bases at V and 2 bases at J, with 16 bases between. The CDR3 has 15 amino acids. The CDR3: CASSKSGGLTYEQYF. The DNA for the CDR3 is TGCGCCAGCAGCAAGAGTGGTGGTTTAACCTACGAGCAGTACTTC.